This TCR beta chain was documented in a study of molecular identifiers for immune sequencing clone quantification. General study points: In CMV-specific effectors, clones above 20 copies held over 99% of molecules; naive, under 1%.

A word on this clonotype: The antigen is not known. Its ends do not fully match the called genes, so a read error is possible.

TCRdb analysed the PCR reads with MiXCR anew, one entry per CDR3 protein. Among 85,000 to 100,000 distinct CDR3 sequences, roughly 26% were seen once, and the ten largest hold 0.94%. This CDR3 has 13 residues. The germline gives CDR1 SQVTM, CDR2 ANQGSEA. The rearrangement links TRBV29-1 to TRBJ2-3; 10 bases align to TRBD1. The specimen was naive CD8+ T cells from blood, with Jurkat cell RNA spiked in. Indicated subset: FACS-sorted CD8+CD4-CCR7+CD45RA+ naive T cells. The origin of this receptor is a human donor in good health. Some libraries in this study had Jurkat cell RNA spiked in. CDR3 sequence reads: CSAPGQGPDAQCF. As DNA, the CDR3 is TGCAGCGCCCCGGGACAGGGGCCAGATGCGCAGTGTTTT.